These T cell receptor beta chains were read from a single sample in a study of cytomegalovirus exposure and HLA in healthy donors. Produced via immunoSEQ multiplex PCR; TCRdb's table is partial and in-frame only. This table holds over 110,000 clones, about 80% found once. Sequencing used PBMCs. The source of these receptors is a woman between 18 and 29 years old in good health and CMV-seropositive. CDR3s include the opening cysteine and the closing phenylalanine or tryptophan. The order of the fields is V gene, CDR3 protein.

TRBV28 | CASSLFSLRRDREFRTEAFF
TRBV28 | CASSRQENTEAFF
TRBV19 | CASSIRVTSSYNSPLHF
TRBV30 | CAWSLRGEGEQFF
TRBV18 | CASSEDWTEAFF
TRBV30 | CACKGSSYEQYF
TRBV4-1 | CASSQVAGVLYGYTF
TRBV6-1 | CASSEGPPYEQYF
TRBV19 | CASKGATLADQPQHF
TRBV7-9 | CASSSRLAGYGDTQYF
TRBV18 | CASSHGQGTEAFF
TRBV19 | CASSKPNRGGETQYF
TRBV5-4 | CASSLFLGGAKMNTEAFF